These 16 T cell receptor beta chains were sequenced from one sample in a study of spatial heterogeneity in lung cancer. As for time point: sample taken at primary tumor resection. TCRs were sequenced from unsorted whole RNA of tumor, nontumor lung or PBMC. MiXCR was run by TCRdb on the 5' RACE reads, yielding one entry per CDR3 protein. The table lists tens of thousands of distinct CDR3 sequences, roughly 5.5% of them singletons. Sequences were derived from PBMCs, sampled at surgery. The source is a female donor with early-stage non-small cell lung cancer.

This clonotype was counted ten times or more. J is TRBJ1-1 and V is TRBV6-5, with D unresolved. The germline V and J ends were trimmed by 0 bases and 4 bases, with 12 bases remaining between them. Germline loops: CDR1 MNHEY, CDR2 SVGAGI. This CDR3 region has 15 residues. The CDR3 spells CASSYSALSATEAFF. The CDR3 DNA reads as TGTGCCAGCAGTTACTCTGCTCTCTCGGCCACTGAAGCTTTCTTT.

This clonotype occurred many times. The chain employs TRBV6-1 and TRBJ1-1, with TRBD1 as a possible D gene (6 bases). The germline gives CDR1 MNHNS, CDR2 SASEGT. Trimming took 7 bases from V and 0 from J, leaving 12 bases between them. This CDR3 has 14 residues. CDR3 sequence reads: CASKSGQMNTEAFF. CDR3 coding DNA: TGTGCCAGCAAATCAGGACAGATGAACACTGAAGCTTTCTTT.

This clonotype was counted ten times or more. V usage is TRBV7-3 and J usage is TRBJ2-3; 9 bases agree with TRBD2. V was pared by 3 bases and J by 0 bases, with 7 bases of the junction left unmatched. From germline, CDR1 is SGHTA and CDR2 FQGTGA. The CDR3 has 17 residues. CDR3 residues: CASSFAGGSPSTDTQYF. The CDR3 bases are TGTGCCAGCAGCTTTGCGGGGGGGTCGCCTAGCACAGATACGCAGTATTTT.

This clonotype was seen at least ten times. This chain joins TRBV9 and TRBJ2-3, with 13 nucleotides matching TRBD2. This CDR3 region has 16 residues. Germline CDR1 SGDLS, CDR2 YYNGEE. The ends lost 3 bases at V and 3 bases at J; junction bases unmatched: 4. CDR3 nucleotides: TGTGCCAGCAGCGCCAGGACTAGCGGGGGAACAGATACGCAGTATTTT. Protein product: CASSARTSGGTDTQYF.

This clonotype was detected ten times or more. The chain recombines TRBV7-6 with TRBJ1-1; 8 bases match TRBD1. V was pared by 2 bases and J by 1 base, with 9 bases of the junction left unmatched. Germline lookup yields CDR1 SGHVS and CDR2 FNYEAQ. The length of the CDR3 is 17 residues. Here the CDR3 reads CASSLSATGDWNTEAFF. In nucleotides, the CDR3 is TGTGCCAGCAGCTTAAGTGCGACAGGGGATTGGAACACTGAAGCTTTCTTT. The entire variable domain, with the rest obtained from reference TRBV7-6 and TRBJ1-1, is as follows: GAGVSQSPRYKVTKRGQDVALRCDPISGHVSLYWYRQALGQGPEFLTYFNYEAQQDKSGLPNDRFSAERPEGSISTLTIQRTEQRDSAMYRCASSLSATGDWNTEAFFGQGTRLTVV.

Concerning this clonotype: Given a much more abundant clone one base away, this may be a read error. The chain has TRBV29-1 and TRBJ1-2; D call uncertain. This CDR3 has 12 residues. CDR1 SQVTM and CDR2 ANQGSEA come from the germline V gene. In nucleotides, the CDR3 is TGCAACGTTGCCCAGACGAAATATGGCTACACCTTC. It codes for CNVAQTKYGYTF.

In its sample, this clonotype was seen many times. The CDR3 reads CASSQGTAYEQYF. The CDR3 DNA follows: TGTGCCAGCAGCCAAGGGACAGCCTACGAGCAGTACTTC. V gene TRBV3-1 combines with J gene TRBJ2-7; a possible D gene is TRBD1 (6 bases). CDR1 is LGHDT, CDR2 YNNKEL, per germline (reference sequence). V was trimmed by 1 base and J by 2 bases, leaving 6 bases between them. This CDR3 comprises 13 residues.

The chain employs TRBV5-6 and TRBJ1-2; D is possibly TRBD1 (5 bases). The CDR3 has 16 amino acids. The ends were cut back, 2 bases at V and 4 bases at J, with 18 bases in the middle. Germline V gene lookup returns CDR1 SGHDT and CDR2 YYEEEE. Here the CDR3 DNA reads TGTGCCAGCAGCTTCATCGACAGCCAAACCTCCTATGGCTACACCTTC. Amino acid sequence: CASSFIDSQTSYGYTF.

This chain uses TRBV5-4 with TRBJ2-1; D may match TRBD1 or TRBD2 (6 bases each). The CDR3 is 13 amino acids. With 1 base removed from V and 9 bases from J, the gap between germline ends came to 11 bases. The germline V gene has CDR1 SGHNT and CDR2 YYREEE (reference sequence). CDR3 DNA: TGTGCCAGCAGCTTGTGGTCGGGGGCTGAGCAGTTCTTC. Protein product: CASSLWSGAEQFF.

This sequence joins TRBV30 and TRBJ2-7, with 7 nucleotides matching TRBD1. Germline CDR1 is GTSNPN and CDR2 is SVGIG (reference sequence). This CDR3 is 13 amino acids long. Losses at the gene ends were 3 bases for V and 6 bases for J; bases not matched to a gene: 8. Here the CDR3 reads CAWRTGREVEQYF. The CDR3 DNA reads TGTGCCTGGAGGACAGGGCGAGAGGTCGAGCAGTACTTC.

This clonotype came up a few times. This CDR3 reads CASSPQLGGGPDTQYF. The CDR3 DNA sequence: TGTGCCAGCAGTCCTCAATTAGGCGGGGGCCCAGATACGCAGTATTTT. This chain connects TRBV12-3 or TRBV12-4 to TRBJ2-3; a weak D match, TRBD2 (7 bases). The CDR3 length is 16 residues. V was pared by 5 bases and J by 4 bases, with 19 bases between.

This clonotype showed up many times. The chain uses TRBV5-1 and TRBJ2-7, with D hard to call. CDR1 and CDR2 from the germline V gene are SGHRS and YFSETQ. V lost 2 bases, J lost 3 bases, and 12 bases lay in between. The CDR3 runs 14 residues. In DNA form, the CDR3 reads TGCGCCAGCAGCTTCCCGCCCGCCGACTACGAGCAGTACTTC. This encodes CASSFPPADYEQYF.

This clonotype was observed many times. The chain has TRBV18 and TRBJ2-3; 9 bases match TRBD1. The CDR3 is 17 amino acids. The junction had 11 bases not matched to a gene; V was cut back by 3 bases and J by 4 bases. Germline CDR1 reads KGHSH; CDR2 reads LQKENI. The chain's CDR3 is CASSPPGQGIGADTQYF. CDR3 nucleotide sequence: TGTGCCAGCTCACCCCCCGGACAGGGGATAGGCGCAGATACGCAGTATTTT.

This clonotype was observed a few times. The V gene is TRBV6-1, the J gene TRBJ2-7; 11 nucleotides match TRBD1. V was pared by 3 bases and J by 9 bases, with 16 bases of the junction left unmatched. Germline V gene data show CDR1 as MNHNS and CDR2 as SASEGT. The CDR3 totals 17 residues. CDR3 nucleotide sequence: TGTGCCAGCAGTGACGAGGGCCGGGACAGGGGGTCTACGAGGCAGTACTTC. Residues: CASSDEGRDRGSTRQYF.

This clonotype was picked up many times. This chain links TRBV7-2 with TRBJ1-5; no definite D call. Germline-derived CDR1 and CDR2 are SGHTA and FQGNSA. The CDR3 is 14 amino acids. V gave up 1 base and J gave up 4 bases, with 8 bases separating them. CDR3 coding DNA: TGTGCCAGCAGCTTAGTTTCGGGGAATCAGCCCCAGCATTTT. Its translation is CASSLVSGNQPQHF.

This clonotype turned up a few times. The chain has TRBV15 and TRBJ2-3; tentative D call: TRBD1 (6 bases). Trimming took off 0 bases at V and 6 bases at J, with 19 bases between the two ends. Per germline, CDR1 LNHNV and CDR2 YYDKDF (reference sequence). CDR3 length: 17 residues. The CDR3 region has the DNA TGTGCCACCAGCAGAGATTTCTTGCAGGGGCGTTTGGATACGCAGTATTTT. Amino acid sequence: CATSRDFLQGRLDTQYF. The entire variable domain, with the rest obtained from reference TRBV15 and TRBJ2-3, is as follows: DAMVIQNPRYQVTQFGKPVTLSCSQTLNHNVMYWYQQKSSQAPKLLFHYYDKDFNNEADTPDNFQSRRPNTSFCFLDIRSPGLGDTAMYLCATSRDFLQGRLDTQYFGPGTRLTVL.